Detailed here is one T cell receptor (beta chain). The antigen is not known. From the 5' RACE reads, TCRdb called clonotypes with MiXCR, one entry per CDR3 protein. The data show about 140,000 distinct CDR3 sequences, 6% to 6.5% seen once. Germline CDR1 is MNHEY and CDR2 is SVGAGI. CDR3 size: 15 residues. Losses at the gene ends were 0 bases for V and 1 base for J; bases not matched to a gene: 0. This sample was taken from a study of T-cell memory formation after mild COVID-19. Broader study findings: Cross-reactive memory seemingly joined, as some responding clones were found in pre-infection memory.

The receptor's source is an adult woman who had mild COVID-19 (a few samples of this study predate the infection). Cell type and time point are not known. The material sequenced was PBMCs or a T cell subset sorted from them (not recorded which). This chain joins TRBV6-5 and TRBJ1-1; 9 bases are shared with TRBD1. CDR3 sequence reads: CASSYSDRGNTEAFF. The CDR3 DNA reads TGTGCCAGCAGTTACTCGGACAGGGGGAACACTGAAGCTTTCTTT.